The present entry profiles one TCR beta chain with its context. There is no known antigen for this receptor. No per-base quality is available; no much larger clone lies one base away. The junction shows trimming of 0 bases on V and 0 bases on J, plus 13 bases between the germline ends. The CDR3 spans 18 residues, from the cysteine through the phenylalanine. Left in the record is the CDR3 DNA by itself, 54 bases read in frame from the first base. The germline V gene yields SGDLS for CDR1 and YYNGEE for CDR2. Healthy HIV-negative adults with no recently reported acute infections or vaccinations were included as donors. Every donor was a Caucasian adult living in Nashville, Tennessee, USA. CD4+ T cells were enriched by magnetic negative selection, after which naive cells were positively selected on CD45RA and the negative fraction was taken as the memory subset. Blood was obtained by leukapheresis, after which PBMCs were separated by Ficoll-Histopaque density gradient centrifugation and cryopreserved in liquid nitrogen vapor phase. Purity and quantity of every magnetically sorted T cell population were checked by analytical flow cytometry. Genomic DNA was isolated from every sorted fraction and measured by UV absorbance on a Nanodrop 2000c.

This specimen belongs to a study of shared clonotypes between healthy human individuals (dated by TCRdb to 2019 to 2021). Broadly, across the study: The cohort included a few men and a couple of women between 18 and 49 years of age. The study deeply sequenced blood TCR repertoires of five healthy adults to estimate repertoire size and the extent of clonotype sharing between individuals. Per donor, three plates each were used for CD4 naive and CD4 memory, two for CD8 naive, and one for CD8 memory. Leukapheresis yielded between about 0.85 and 10 billion PBMCs per donor. Libraries were prepared and TCR repertoires were sequenced by different laboratories using diverse techniques, in order to increase sequencing depth and limit assay-specific biases.

Study-wide findings and limitations: Even with the large sequencing depth, rarefaction of the sorted-subset datasets indicated that sequencing was incomplete. Compared with non-shared clonotypes, the clonotypes found in all four sorted-subset donors had higher generation probabilities. Sampling was restricted to blood, and TCR repertoires in tissues likely differ from the TCR repertoires found in blood. Based on pairwise subsampling, the degree of clonotype sharing among donors was expected to be affected by sequencing depth. Because the study included a small number of donors, the genetic and exposure-history diversity represented was limited. Around 5% of naive CD4, roughly 3.5% of naive CD8, approximately 2% of memory CD4, and 0.35% to 0.5% of memory CD8 clonotypes were shared across several donors. Estimated clonotype richness was generally larger for naive than for memory subsets.

Using the deep immunoSEQ assay, TCR CDR3 regions were amplified from genomic DNA by multiplex PCR. For each cell subset, the extracted genomic DNA was distributed evenly across all wells of several immunoSEQ 96-well plates, and each plate served as one replicate. For sorted subsets, each replicate PCR was loaded with 200 to 250 ng genomic DNA, equivalent to 25,000 to 35,000 T cell genomes. Purified libraries were quantified with a Qubit 3.0 fluorometer, sized on a Bioanalyzer 2100, and re-quantified with the KAPA Library Quantification kit. A separate single-read 150-cycle Illumina NextSeq 550 flow cell was used to sequence each immunoSEQ 96-well plate. Per the original workflow: The immunoSEQ output contained only junctional sequences without quality scores, so filtering could not match that applied to full-length reads. To assign V/J genes and CDR3, sequences were annotated using PyIR, a Python wrapper for IgBLAST v1.9, with IMGT germline references. Any read was removed if the V/J assignment was weak (E-value above 1e-6), the CDR3 was missing, or the read contained stop codons, out-of-frame junctions, or ambiguous translated residues. V3J clonotypes were defined as sequences sharing the same inferred V gene, J gene, and CDR3 amino acid sequence. Percentage overlap between repertoires was calculated by dividing the number of shared unique clonotypes by the size of the smaller repertoire. Richness of each repertoire was evaluated using RTK rarefaction, the Chao1 estimator, and Recon v2.1 estimates of unobserved clonotypes. OLGA was used to compute generation probabilities for all TCRbeta clonotypes that the gDNA method yielded from a few donors. This is the immuneACCESS table as TCRdb keeps it, with only in-frame sequences that have V and J called. A part of the clones is gone; compared with another copy, unresolved V genes explain less than half, and the rest is unexplained. V and J calls plus clone size are reproduced from that table; the DNA served to infer D and trimming. This sample has a few million clones in its table, and over 90% of those were observed once. Clones ranked in the top ten supply about 0.41% of the sample.

The TCR comes from a man younger than 35 in good health. Some clones in this sample may be carry-over from other donors' samples. Sequencing was done on a sample of naive CD4+ T cells from PBMCs. In the paper's terms, the cell subset or site label means: CD45RA+ positively selected. The chain links TRBV9 with TRBJ2-6; TRBD2 might be the D gene, on 6 matching bases. The CDR3 reads CASSVGWEALSGANVLTF. Read as DNA, the sequence is TGTGCCAGCAGCGTAGGGTGGGAGGCCCTCTCTGGGGCCAACGTCCTGACTTTC.